Below are 24 T cell receptor beta chains sequenced from a single sample in a study of identical twins. TCRdb fed the 5' RACE reads into MiXCR, producing one record per CDR3 protein. The table includes 600,000 to 850,000 distinct CDR3 sequences, 18% detected once. This sample also appeared in a second study, on T cells expressing NK-cell markers.

Sequenced material: PBMCs. All receptors come from a woman aged 18-29 years in good health.

This clonotype has at least ten counts. J is TRBJ2-7 and V is TRBV12-3 or TRBV12-4; D uncertain. The CDR3 spans 12 residues. V was pared by 3 bases and J by 2 bases, with 5 bases between. The CDR3 DNA reads as TGTGCCAGCAGTTTCCGGCCCTACGAGCAGTACTTC. Amino acid sequence: CASSFRPYEQYF.

This clonotype was recorded at least ten times. The chain uses TRBV12-3 or TRBV12-4 and TRBJ1-5; no clear D. The V and J ends lost 4 bases and 4 bases respectively, with 5 bases between them. The CDR3 has 12 residues. CDR3 sequence reads: CASSSGNQPQHF. The CDR3 region has the DNA TGTGCCAGCAGTTCCGGGAATCAGCCCCAGCATTTT.

The V call is TRBV7-9, the J call TRBJ2-3; 8 nucleotides line up with TRBD2. J lost 6 bases, V lost 8 bases, and 13 bases had no gene match. CDR3 size: 15 residues. The germline CDR1 and CDR2 sequences are SEHNR and FQNEAQ (reference sequence). CDR3 nucleotide sequence: TGTGCCAGCGGCGTAGCGGGGAGGGGGTCGGATACGCAGTATTTT. This codes for CASGVAGRGSDTQYF. The full variable domain, rest sourced from reference TRBV7-9 and TRBJ2-3, is DTGVSQNPRHKITKRGQNVTFRCDPISEHNRLYWYRQTLGQGPEFLTYFQNEAQLEKSRLLSDRFSAERPKGSFSTLEIQRTEQGDSAMYLCASGVAGRGSDTQYFGPGTRLTVL.

This clonotype was observed a handful of times. The rearrangement uses TRBV12-3 or TRBV12-4 and TRBJ2-7; D unresolved. The CDR3 is 17 amino acids. The ends were cut back, 5 bases at V and 4 bases at J, with 24 bases in the middle. The CDR3 region is CASSPVTDRKVGYEQYF. DNA of the CDR3: TGTGCCAGCAGTCCGGTGACGGATCGAAAGGTCGGATACGAGCAGTACTTC.

The chain couples TRBV11-2 to TRBJ1-3; D is uncertain. Germline assignment: CDR1 SGHAT and CDR2 FQNNGV. Trimming shortened V by 1 base and J by 4 bases, and 8 bases separated the two germline ends. The CDR3 extends over 14 amino acids. The chain's CDR3 is CASSLVSRGNTIYF. CDR3 bases: TGTGCCAGCAGCTTAGTCAGCAGAGGAAACACCATATATTTT.

This clonotype was counted between two and nine times. The chain couples TRBV7-8 to TRBJ2-7; 11 bases are a match to TRBD1. Trimming cost V 5 bases and J 4 bases; bases outside gene matches: 13. This CDR3 is 17 amino acids long. The germline gives CDR1 SGHVS, CDR2 FQNEAQ. Here the CDR3 reads CASSRGQGAGIPYEQYF. The CDR3 coding sequence is TGTGCCAGCAGCAGAGGACAGGGGGCTGGAATCCCTTACGAGCAGTACTTC.

This clonotype was detected only a few times. The CDR3 DNA follows: TGTGCCACCAGCTCGAGCGGACTGCCAGGGACCCAGTACTTC. Its protein product is CATSSSGLPGTQYF. The chain carries TRBV15 and TRBJ2-5; TRBD2 might be the D (5 bases). The V gene lost 5 bases and the J gene lost 7 bases, with 17 bases spanning the gap. The CDR3 runs to 14 residues. From germline, CDR1 is LNHNV and CDR2 YYDKDF (reference sequence).

The chain carries TRBV5-1 and TRBJ2-3; 8 nucleotides agree with TRBD2. Germline lookup yields CDR1 SGHRS and CDR2 YFSETQ. Trimming cost V 4 bases and J 0 bases; bases outside gene matches: 10. The CDR3 spans 17 residues. The CDR3 sequence is CASSGSLAGKSTDTQYF. DNA for the CDR3: TGCGCCAGCAGCGGTTCCCTAGCGGGCAAGAGCACAGATACGCAGTATTTT.

The CDR3 is CASTPGQGSSGANVLTF. CDR3 nucleotides: TGCGCCAGCACCCCCGGACAGGGGAGCTCTGGGGCCAACGTCCTGACTTTC. The genes are TRBV5-1 and TRBJ2-6; 9 bases map to TRBD1. The germline gives CDR1 SGHRS, CDR2 YFSETQ. The CDR3 runs to 17 residues. With 6 bases clipped from V and 0 bases from J, the junction kept 7 bases outside the gene matches.

The sample holds a few counts of this clonotype. The J gene is TRBJ2-3, the V gene TRBV24-1; D possibly corresponds to TRBD2 (5 bases). The V end lost 3 bases, the J end lost 6 bases, and 15 bases lay between the germline ends. The CDR3 length is 15 residues. CDR1 is KGHDR and CDR2 is SFDVKD in the germline V gene. The CDR3: CATSDPRPGGDTQYF. CDR3 coding DNA: TGTGCCACCAGTGATCCCCGACCGGGCGGGGATACGCAGTATTTT.

V and J are TRBV5-1 and TRBJ1-2; D gene ambiguous. Trimming took 0 bases from V and 1 from J, leaving 7 bases between them. Germline V gene data show CDR1 as SGHRS and CDR2 as YFSETQ. The CDR3 is 14 amino acids. The CDR3 region is CASSLEVDNYGYTF. The CDR3 coding sequence is TGCGCCAGCAGCTTGGAGGTGGATAACTATGGCTACACCTTC. The full variable domain, with the rest looked up from reference TRBV5-1 and TRBJ1-2, is KAGVTQTPRYLIKTRGQQVTLSCSPISGHRSVSWYQQTPGQGLQFLFEYFSETQRNKGNFPGRFSGRQFSNSRSEMNVSTLELGDSALYLCASSLEVDNYGYTFGSGTRLTVV.

The genes are TRBV5-1 and TRBJ1-1; D not certain. The CDR3 length is 13 residues. CDR1 is SGHRS, CDR2 YFSETQ, per germline. With 0 bases removed from V and 6 bases from J, the gap between germline ends came to 9 bases. In nucleotides, the CDR3 is TGCGCCAGCAGCTTGGAACCTCACGCTGAAGCTTTCTTT. This translates into CASSLEPHAEAFF.

This clonotype was seen a handful of times. V and J are TRBV7-9 and TRBJ1-2; 10 bases are a match to TRBD1. The CDR3 is made up of 14 amino acids. V was pared by 4 bases and J by 6 bases, with 5 bases of the junction left unmatched. CDR1 and CDR2 from the germline V gene are SEHNR and FQNEAQ (reference sequence). CDR3 sequence: CASSSRQGADGYTF. The CDR3 coding sequence is TGTGCCAGCAGCTCCAGACAGGGGGCGGATGGCTACACCTTC.

This clonotype was seen a few times. This chain connects TRBV15 to TRBJ2-1; a possible D gene is TRBD2 (6 bases). The V gene's germline CDR1 is LNHNV and CDR2 YYDKDF (reference sequence). The CDR3 totals 17 residues. Trimming pared 0 bases from V and 2 bases from J, leaving 14 bases between. CDR3 residues: CATSRDRAGLTYNEQFF. CDR3 nucleotides: TGTGCCACCAGCAGAGATAGAGCGGGCTTAACCTACAATGAGCAGTTCTTC.

This clonotype was found once. This chain joins TRBV7-9 and TRBJ2-7; TRBD1 agrees at 9 bases. V lost 2 bases and J lost 5; bases outside the gene matches: 10. This CDR3 is built from 16 residues. Per the germline V gene, CDR1 is SEHNR and CDR2 is FQNEAQ (reference sequence). CDR3 sequence reads: CASSLQRLDRGNEQYF. The CDR3, as DNA: TGTGCCAGCAGCTTACAGAGATTGGACAGGGGAAACGAGCAGTACTTC.

This chain uses TRBV3-1 with TRBJ2-1; D unresolved. The CDR3 consists of 16 residues. Germline V gives CDR1 LGHDT, CDR2 YNNKEL (reference sequence). Trimming took 5 bases from V and 5 from J, leaving 19 bases between them. This chain's CDR3 is CASSANYLWQNNEQFF. The CDR3 DNA is TGTGCCAGCAGCGCCAACTACTTGTGGCAAAACAATGAGCAGTTCTTC.

V is TRBV11-3 and J is TRBJ2-1, with D possibly matching TRBD2 (6 bases). V was clipped by 8 bases and J by 9 bases, with 20 bases between them. Germline CDR1 and CDR2: SGHNT and YENEEA. This CDR3 spans 14 amino acids. CDR3 sequence: CASGEVGLRSEQFF. The CDR3 DNA reads as TGTGCCAGCGGGGAGGTGGGGCTTAGATCTGAGCAGTTCTTC. The variable domain in full, with the rest retrieved from reference TRBV11-3 and TRBJ2-1, is EAGVVQSPRYKIIEKKQPVAFWCNPISGHNTLYWYLQNLGQGPELLIRYENEEAVDDSQLPKDRFSAERLKGVDSTLKIQPAELGDSAVYLCASGEVGLRSEQFFGPGTRLTVL.

The chain has TRBV20-1 and TRBJ2-7, with D hard to call. The ends were cut back, 5 bases at V and 5 bases at J, with 19 bases in the middle. The germline V gene encodes CDR1 DFQATT and CDR2 SNEGSKA (reference sequence). The CDR3 runs 14 residues. The CDR3 DNA reads as TGCAGTGCTGCCCGGGCCCAGGCAGGCCACGAGCAGTACTTC. Its protein is CSAARAQAGHEQYF.

This clonotype occurred a few times. DNA of the CDR3: TGTGCCAGCAGTTACATTACGGGCTCAGGGGAAAAACTGTTTTTT. Translating it yields CASSYITGSGEKLFF. The rearrangement joins TRBV6-5 to TRBJ1-4; a possible D gene is TRBD1 (5 bases). Trimming pared 2 bases from V and 8 bases from J, leaving 15 bases between. This CDR3 is 15 amino acids long. In germline, CDR1 is MNHEY, CDR2 SVGAGI.

The rearrangement joins TRBV12-3 or TRBV12-4 to TRBJ2-5; 7 bases agree with TRBD2. This CDR3 has 15 residues. V lost 3 bases and J lost 2; bases outside the gene matches: 6. CDR3 loop: CASSFPREPQETQYF. DNA of the CDR3: TGTGCCAGCAGTTTCCCGCGGGAGCCACAAGAGACCCAGTACTTC.

This clonotype was picked up a small number of times. The V gene is TRBV12-3 or TRBV12-4, the J gene TRBJ2-3; 8 positions match TRBD2. Trimming removed 4 bases from V and 2 bases from J; junction bases left unmatched: 5. This CDR3 contains 15 residues. CDR3: CASSWTSFNTDTQYF. The CDR3 DNA reads TGTGCCAGCAGTTGGACTAGCTTTAACACAGATACGCAGTATTTT.

The chain uses TRBV12-3 or TRBV12-4 and TRBJ1-1; D remains ambiguous. The V gene lost 6 bases and the J gene lost 11 bases, with 13 bases spanning the gap. CDR3 length: 11 residues. CDR3 DNA sequence: TGTGCCAGCAGGGCGGGTTCTCTGGCTTTCTTT. Encoded protein: CASRAGSLAFF.

This clonotype has ten or more counts. The chain carries TRBV7-8 and TRBJ2-3, with TRBD2 matching 10 bases. The CDR3 totals 16 residues. V lost 5 bases to trimming and J lost 0 bases; unmatched junction nucleotides: 5. The germline V gene has CDR1 SGHVS and CDR2 FQNEAQ. This chain's CDR3 is CASSPGLAASTDTQYF. The DNA of the CDR3 is TGTGCCAGCAGCCCCGGACTAGCGGCAAGCACAGATACGCAGTATTTT.

Only a few counts were recorded for this clonotype. The chain links TRBV5-1 to TRBJ1-2, with 8 bases aligning to TRBD1. V dropped 2 bases and J dropped 8; count of bases not matched to a gene: 2. The germline V gene has CDR1 SGHRS and CDR2 YFSETQ. The CDR3 is 12 residues long. The CDR3, as DNA: TGCGCCAGCAGCTTAGACAGGGGCGGCTACACCTTC. Protein: CASSLDRGGYTF.